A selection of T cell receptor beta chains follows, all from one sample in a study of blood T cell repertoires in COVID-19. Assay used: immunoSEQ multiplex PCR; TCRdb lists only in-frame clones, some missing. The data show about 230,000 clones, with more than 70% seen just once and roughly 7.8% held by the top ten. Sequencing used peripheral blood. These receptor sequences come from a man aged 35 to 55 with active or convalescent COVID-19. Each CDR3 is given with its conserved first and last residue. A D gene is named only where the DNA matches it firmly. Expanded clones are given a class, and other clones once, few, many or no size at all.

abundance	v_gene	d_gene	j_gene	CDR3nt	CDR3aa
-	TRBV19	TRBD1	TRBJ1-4	TGTGCCAGTAGTGCAGGACAGGGGGGACTTAATGAAAAACTGTTTTTT	CASSAGQGGLNEKLFF
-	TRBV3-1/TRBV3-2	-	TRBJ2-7	TGTGCCAGCAGCCAAGAGGGACTGTACGAGCAGTACTTC	CASSQEGLYEQYF
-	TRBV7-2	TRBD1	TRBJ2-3	TGTGCCAGCAGCGCGGGACAGGGTGAGGATACGCAGTATTTT	CASSAGQGEDTQYF
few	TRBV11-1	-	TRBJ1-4	TGTGCCAGCAGCGGGGGCCCAAGCAATAATGAAAAACTGTTTTTT	CASSGGPSNNEKLFF
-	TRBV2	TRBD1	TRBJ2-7	TGTGCCAGCAGTTTAGGGACAGGGGCCAGCTCCTACGAGCAGTACTTC	CASSLGTGASSYEQYF
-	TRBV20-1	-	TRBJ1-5	TGCAGTGCTAGAGGGTCAGGTGGGCTGATTTTT	CSARGSGGLIF
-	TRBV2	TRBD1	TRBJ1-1	TGTGCCAGCAGTACACAGGGGGCAGGCAGCACTGAAGCTTTCTTT	CASSTQGAGSTEAFF
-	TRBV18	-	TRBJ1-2	TGTGCCAGCTCAGACGGGATGGGCAACTATGGCTACACCTTC	CASSDGMGNYGYTF
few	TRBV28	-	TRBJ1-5	TGTGCCAGCAGTTTTGAAACTAGGCGGGATCAGCCCCAGCATTTT	CASSFETRRDQPQHF
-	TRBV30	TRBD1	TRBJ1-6	TGTGCCTGGAGTTTAGGACAGGGTAATTCACCCCTCCACTTT	CAWSLGQGNSPLHF
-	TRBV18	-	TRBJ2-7	TGTGCCAGCTCACCCAGGAGGGTAGTGTCTGGCGAGCAGTACTTC	CASSPRRVVSGEQYF
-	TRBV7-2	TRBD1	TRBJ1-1	TGTGCCAGCAGCCCTCACAGGGGTTCTGAAGCTTTCTTT	CASSPHRGSEAFF
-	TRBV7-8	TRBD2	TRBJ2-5	TGTGCCAGCAGCAGCGGACTAGCGGGGGGGACGCAAGAGACCCAGTACTTC	CASSSGLAGGTQETQYF
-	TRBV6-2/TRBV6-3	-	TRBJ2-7	TGTGCCAGCAGTTATAAGAATCTATTGACCTACGAGCAGTACTTC	CASSYKNLLTYEQYF
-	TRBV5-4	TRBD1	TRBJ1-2	TGTGCCAGCAGCCCATCCCCGGGACAGAGCGCTAACTATGGCTACACCTTC	CASSPSPGQSANYGYTF
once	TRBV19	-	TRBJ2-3	TGTGCCAGTAGTCCCCTCGGGGCAGGGGACACAGATACGCAGTATTTT	CASSPLGAGDTDTQYF
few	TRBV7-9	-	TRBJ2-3	TGTGCCAGCAGCTTAGTGGCCAGGGGCAACACAGATACGCAGTATTTT	CASSLVARGNTDTQYF
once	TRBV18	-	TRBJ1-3	TGTGCCAGCTCACCAGTCAGCTCTGGAAACACCATATATTTT	CASSPVSSGNTIYF
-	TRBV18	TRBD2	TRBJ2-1	TGTGCCAGCTCACCACCGGGAGGGGTTAATGAGCAGTTCTTC	CASSPPGGVNEQFF
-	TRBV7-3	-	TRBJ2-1	TGTGCCAGCAGCCCGGCGGGCGGGGGCGATGAGCAGTTCTTC	CASSPAGGGDEQFF
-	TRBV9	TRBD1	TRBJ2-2	TGTGCCAGCACGTCCCGGGACAGGGCGAACACCGGGGAGCTGTTTTTT	CASTSRDRANTGELFF
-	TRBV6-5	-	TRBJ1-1	TGTGCCAGCAGTTACTCAGGAGGGTGGAGCACTGAAGCTTTCTTT	CASSYSGGWSTEAFF
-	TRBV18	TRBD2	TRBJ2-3	TGTGCCAGCTCACCACTTCCAGCGGGGGCCACAGATACGCAGTATTTT	CASSPLPAGATDTQYF
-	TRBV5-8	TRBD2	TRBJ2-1	TGTGCCAGCAGCTTGTTGGCGGGGGGTATCAACAATGAGCAGTTCTTC	CASSLLAGGINNEQFF
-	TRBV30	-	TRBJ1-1	TGTGCCTGGAGTACCCGGGGGGGCACTGAAGCTTTCTTT	CAWSTRGGTEAFF
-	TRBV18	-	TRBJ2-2	TGTGCCAGCTCAAATCCAGGTTTGGGCTCTGGTTTTGGCGGGGAGCTGTTTTTT	CASSNPGLGSGFGGELFF
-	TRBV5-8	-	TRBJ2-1	TGTGCCAGCAGCTTGGCTAGCAGGTATTACAATGAGCAGTTCTTC	CASSLASRYYNEQFF
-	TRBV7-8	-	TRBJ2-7	TGTGCCAGCAGCCTTTTCTCGGACGAGCAGTACTTC	CASSLFSDEQYF
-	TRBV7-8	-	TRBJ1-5	TGTGCCAGCAGCTTAAACGGCAGGGCGCAAGCTCAGCCCCAGCATTTT	CASSLNGRAQAQPQHF
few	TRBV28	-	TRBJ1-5	TGTGCCAGCTTAAGTCCGGGATGGGTAGGGGGAAGCCAGCCCCAGCATTTT	CASLSPGWVGGSQPQHF
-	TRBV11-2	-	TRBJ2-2	TGTGCCAGCAGCTTAGAGACTTTTAACACCGGGGAGCTGTTTTTT	CASSLETFNTGELFF
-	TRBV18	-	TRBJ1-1	TGTGCCAGCTCACGCGCAGGGAGGTCAGCTTTCTTT	CASSRAGRSAFF
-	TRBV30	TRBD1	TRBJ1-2	TGTGCCTGGAGTTACGGGACAGGTGGCTACACCTTC	CAWSYGTGGYTF
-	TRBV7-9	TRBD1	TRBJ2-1	TGTGCCAGCAGCTCCGGGACAGACTACAATGAGCAGTTCTTC	CASSSGTDYNEQFF
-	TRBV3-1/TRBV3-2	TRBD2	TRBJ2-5	TGTGCCAGCAGCCAAGGCACAGTGGCGGGAGGAGGAGAGACCCAGTACTTC	CASSQGTVAGGGETQYF
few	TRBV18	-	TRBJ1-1	TGTGCCAGCTCCCCGGAGGGGATTGAAGCTTTCTTT	CASSPEGIEAFF
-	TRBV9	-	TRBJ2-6	TGTGCGAGCGTCTCTCTGGCCAACGTCCTGACTTTC	CASVSLANVLTF
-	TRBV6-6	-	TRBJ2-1	TGTGCCAACAGTCAGCTCCCCAATGAGCAGTTCTTC	CANSQLPNEQFF
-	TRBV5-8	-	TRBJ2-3	TGTGCCAGCAGCCCGACCCGGGGAATTACGCAGTATTTT	CASSPTRGITQYF
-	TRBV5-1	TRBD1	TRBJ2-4	TGCGCCAGCAGCATAGGACAGGGGGCAAACATTCAGTACTTC	CASSIGQGANIQYF
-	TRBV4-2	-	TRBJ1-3	TGTGCCAGCAGCCAATTACAGGGCGACTCTGGAAACACCATATATTTT	CASSQLQGDSGNTIYF
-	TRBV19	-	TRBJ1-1	TGTGCCAGTAGTAGGGACACCCTGGGCACTGAAGCTTTCTTT	CASSRDTLGTEAFF
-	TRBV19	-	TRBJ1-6	TGTGCCAGTCGGACACGCGAAGGGAATTCACCCCTCCACTTT	CASRTREGNSPLHF
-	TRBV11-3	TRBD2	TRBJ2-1	TGTGCCAGCAGCTTAGATCGCGTAGCGGGAGAGCAGTTCTTC	CASSLDRVAGEQFF
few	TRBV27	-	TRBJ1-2	TGTGCCAGCAGTTTAACCAGTCTGAATGGCTACACCTTC	CASSLTSLNGYTF
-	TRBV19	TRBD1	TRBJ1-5	TGTGCCAGTAGTACACAGGGACAGTTTCCCAATCAGCCCCAGCATTTT	CASSTQGQFPNQPQHF
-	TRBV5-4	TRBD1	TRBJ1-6	TGTGCCAGCAGCTGGCGGACAGGGTTATATAATTCACCCCTCCACTTT	CASSWRTGLYNSPLHF
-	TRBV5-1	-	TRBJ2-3	TGCGCCAGCAGCTTGTCAGCGGCCACAGATACGCAGTATTTT	CASSLSAATDTQYF
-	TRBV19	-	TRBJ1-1	TGTGCCAGTAGTATGAGAGGGAACACTGAAGCTTTCTTT	CASSMRGNTEAFF
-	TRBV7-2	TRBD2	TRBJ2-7	TGTGCCAGCAGCTTGGACCGACCTAGCGGGGGTAGGGAGCAGTACTTC	CASSLDRPSGGREQYF
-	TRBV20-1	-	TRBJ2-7	TGCAGTGCTAGTGGAATGAGCGGGCGGGACTCCTACGAGCAGTACTTC	CSASGMSGRDSYEQYF
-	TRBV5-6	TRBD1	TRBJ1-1	TGTGCCAGCAGCCAATGGACAGGGGGCAAAAGGAACACTGAAGCTTTCTTT	CASSQWTGGKRNTEAFF
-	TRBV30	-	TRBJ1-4	TGTGCCTGGAGTGTACAGCCCTTGTCCGAAAAACTGTTTTTT	CAWSVQPLSEKLFF
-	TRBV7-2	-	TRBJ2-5	TGTGCCAGCAGCTTATTTCCAGGGACTGAAGAGACCCAGTACTTC	CASSLFPGTEETQYF
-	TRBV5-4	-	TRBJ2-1	TGTGCCAGCAGCCCCGCCAGGGGATACAATGAGCAGTTCTTC	CASSPARGYNEQFF
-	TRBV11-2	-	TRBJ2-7	TGTGCCAGCAGCTTAGGGCAGGAGGGCGAGCAGTACTTC	CASSLGQEGEQYF
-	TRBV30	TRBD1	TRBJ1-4	TGTGCCTGGAGTCGCGGGACAGGGGGCGGTGAAAAACTGTTTTTT	CAWSRGTGGGEKLFF
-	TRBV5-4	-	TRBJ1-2	TGTGCCAGCAGCCCTTCAAGACAGGTACCCGGCTATGGCTACACCTTC	CASSPSRQVPGYGYTF
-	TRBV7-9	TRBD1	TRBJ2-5	TGTGCCAGCAGGCCTGGGACAGGGAAAGAGACCCAGTACTTC	CASRPGTGKETQYF
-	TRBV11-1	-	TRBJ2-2	TGTGCCAGCAGCTCTACGGGGGTGCGATGGGGGGAGCTGTTTTTT	CASSSTGVRWGELFF